This entry lists 16 T cell receptor beta chains sequenced from one sample in a study of T cells in Graves' hyperthyroidism and ophthalmopathy. The investigators amplified TCR beta CDR3 regions from RNA transcripts. HTBI primers were used for first-round RT-PCR of the TCR CDR3. TCRdb re-analysed the multiplex PCR reads in MiXCR, keeping a single row per CDR3 protein. The repertoire consists of hundreds of thousands of distinct CDR3 sequences, with around 20% occurring once and the leading ten covering over 15%. Sequenced input: blood. The source is a woman between 45 and 65 years old with Graves' hyperthyroidism that later progressed to Graves' ophthalmopathy.

This clonotype was recorded at least ten times. The rearrangement links TRBV4-1 to TRBJ2-5, with D possibly being TRBD1 or TRBD2 (5 bases each). V was clipped by 4 bases and J by 4 bases, with 13 bases between them. CDR1 MGHRA and CDR2 YSYEKL come from the germline V gene. The CDR3 spans 14 residues. CDR3 nucleotides: TGCGCCAGCAGCCGAGAGGGGACGGTAGAGACCCAGTACTTC. Encoded protein: CASSREGTVETQYF.

Many counts were recorded for this clonotype. The chain combines TRBV18 with TRBJ1-1; D gene unclear. The V end lost 3 bases, the J end lost 0 bases, and 17 bases lay between the germline ends. Germline V lookup: CDR1 KGHSH, CDR2 LQKENI. The CDR3 has 17 residues. CDR3: CASSPQPLQRLNTEAFF. The CDR3 coding sequence is TGTGCCAGCTCACCCCAACCGTTACAGAGACTGAACACTGAAGCTTTCTTT. The full variable domain, with the rest looked up from reference TRBV18 and TRBJ1-1, is NAGVMQNPRHLVRRRGQEARLRCSPMKGHSHVYWYRQLPEEGLKFMVYLQKENIIDESGMPKERFSAEFPKEGPSILRIQQVVRGDSAAYFCASSPQPLQRLNTEAFFGQGTRLTVV.

This clonotype has only a few counts. The V gene is TRBV20-1, the J gene TRBJ2-7, with 8 bases matching TRBD2. There are 16 residues in the CDR3. With 3 bases clipped from V and 7 bases from J, the junction kept 17 bases outside the gene matches. The germline gives CDR1 DFQATT, CDR2 SNEGSKA (reference sequence). The CDR3 is CSASPASGYLGGEQYF. CDR3 DNA: TGCAGTGCTAGTCCGGCTAGCGGGTACTTGGGGGGAGAGCAGTACTTC.

This clonotype was picked up a small number of times. This sequence joins TRBV19 and TRBJ1-1, with TRBD1 matching over 9 bases. This CDR3 contains 16 residues. V lost 5 bases, J lost 6 bases, and 13 bases stayed unmatched. The germline gives CDR1 LNHDA, CDR2 SQIVND (reference sequence). DNA of the CDR3: TGTGCCAGTAGTGTGTCCGGGACAGGGCTTTACGCTGAAGCTTTCTTT. Translating it yields CASSVSGTGLYAEAFF.

This clonotype was observed a few times. This chain joins TRBV6-2 or TRBV6-3 and TRBJ2-2; D may correspond to TRBD1 or TRBD2 (5 bases each). CDR1 and CDR2 (germline): MNHEY, SVGEGT. This CDR3 is 15 amino acids long. Deletions cut 8 bases from V and 0 bases from J, with 13 bases between. CDR3 in amino acids: CASRTRETNTGELFF. The CDR3 DNA reads TGTGCCAGCCGCACCAGGGAGACGAACACCGGGGAGCTGTTTTTT.

Ten or more counts support this clonotype. CDR3 in amino acids: CASSLVGGDYEQYF. The DNA of the CDR3 is TGCGCCAGCAGCTTGGTGGGGGGTGACTACGAGCAGTACTTC. This rearrangement joins TRBV5-1 to TRBJ2-7; possible D gene TRBD2, 6 bases. The CDR3 runs to 14 residues. The V end was cut by 0 bases, the J end by 3 bases, with 10 bases between. The germline V gene encodes CDR1 SGHRS and CDR2 YFSETQ.

This clonotype came up a few times. This chain uses TRBV27 with TRBJ1-1; 12 bases are shared with TRBD1. CDR1 is MNHEY, CDR2 SMNVEV, per germline (reference sequence). The V segment lost 7 bases and the J segment 5 bases; nucleotides outside the gene matches: 5. There are 14 residues in the CDR3. The CDR3 sequence: CASKWDRGRTEAFF. The CDR3 DNA is TGTGCCAGCAAGTGGGACAGGGGGCGAACTGAAGCTTTCTTT.

A few counts support this clonotype. The chain couples TRBV6-1 to TRBJ1-5; no definite D call. The CDR3 runs to 15 residues. CDR1 and CDR2 from the germline V gene are MNHNS and SASEGT. Deletions cut 2 bases from V and 0 bases from J, with 8 bases between. CDR3 in DNA: TGTGCCAGCAGTGAATATACGGTTAGCAATCAGCCCCAGCATTTT. It encodes CASSEYTVSNQPQHF.

The V and J genes are TRBV4-1 and TRBJ1-5; D uncertain. CDR3 length: 13 residues. Between the trimmed V and J ends, which lost 3 bases and 6 bases, there was a span of 9 bases. Germline values: CDR1 MGHRA, CDR2 YSYEKL. DNA for the CDR3: TGCGCCAGCAGCCATTTGGACGGTCAGCCCCAGCATTTT. Translation: CASSHLDGQPQHF.

The chain recombines TRBV4-1 with TRBJ2-1; possible D gene TRBD1, 5 bases. Germline V gives CDR1 MGHRA, CDR2 YSYEKL. The CDR3 sequence is 15 residues long. The ends were cut back, 0 bases at V and 4 bases at J, with 10 bases in the middle. CDR3 in amino acids: CASSQEGRVYNEQFF. CDR3 DNA: TGCGCCAGCAGCCAAGAAGGCAGGGTTTACAATGAGCAGTTCTTC.

At least ten counts were recorded for this clonotype. V and J are TRBV6-1 and TRBJ1-2; tentatively, D is TRBD1 (5 bases). Trimming removed 0 bases from V and 0 bases from J, with 11 bases in between. Germline V gene data show CDR1 as MNHNS and CDR2 as SASEGT. This CDR3 has 16 residues. Here the CDR3 DNA reads TGTGCCAGCAGTGAAGCCGACAGAAGAACTAACTATGGCTACACCTTC. It is translated as CASSEADRRTNYGYTF.

The sample holds many counts of this clonotype. The chain has TRBV11-1 and TRBJ1-1; TRBD1 might be the D (5 bases). CDR3 length equals 13 residues. Per germline, CDR1 SGHAT and CDR2 FQDESV (reference sequence). With 2 bases removed from V and 4 bases from J, the gap between germline ends came to 8 bases. CDR3 protein: CASSLMGGTEAFF. The CDR3 nucleotides read TGTGCCAGCAGCTTAATGGGGGGCACTGAAGCTTTCTTT.

The chain combines TRBV6-2 or TRBV6-3 with TRBJ2-2; possibly TRBD1 for D (6 bases). This CDR3 contains 16 residues. Germline V gene lookup returns CDR1 MNHEY and CDR2 SVGEGT. Trimming took off 6 bases at V and 4 bases at J, with 18 bases between the two ends. The CDR3 region has the DNA TGTGCCAGCAGCCGTCTACAGGGACGGGGCACCGGGGAGCTGTTTTTT. It yields the protein CASSRLQGRGTGELFF.

This clonotype was seen only a few times. The chain is built from TRBV6-5 and TRBJ1-5; 7 bases fit TRBD1. This CDR3 spans 17 amino acids. The junction had 13 bases not matched to a gene; V was cut back by 2 bases and J by 6 bases. The V gene's germline CDR1 is MNHEY and CDR2 SVGAGI. DNA of the CDR3: TGTGCCAGCAGTTACGGGACGGGCAACAGGGGCGCTCAGCCCCAGCATTTT. Translated: CASSYGTGNRGAQPQHF.

This clonotype was seen many times. The V gene is TRBV3-1, the J gene TRBJ2-7; no firm D call. CDR1 is LGHDT, CDR2 YNNKEL, per germline (reference sequence). The CDR3 is 14 residues long. With 1 base removed from V and 1 base from J, the gap between germline ends came to 8 bases. The CDR3, as DNA: TGTGCCAGCAGCCAAGTCGACGGTTCCTACGAGCAGTACTTC. Protein: CASSQVDGSYEQYF.

This clonotype has only a few counts. This rearrangement joins TRBV27 to TRBJ2-1; D is ambiguous. Deletions cut 3 bases from V and 0 bases from J, with 6 bases between. The CDR3 length is 14 residues. CDR1 and CDR2 (germline): MNHEY, SMNVEV (reference sequence). This CDR3 is CASSLLDSYNEQFF. The CDR3 bases are TGTGCCAGCAGTTTGTTGGACTCCTACAATGAGCAGTTCTTC.